This T cell receptor beta chain is from a study of lymphopenia after photon versus proton radiotherapy. A note on this clone: The antigen remains undetermined.

Study-wide results and limits: Only patients who died were analyzed for survival; proton advantage is unproven. After lymphocyte nadir, photon-treated repertoires showed oligoclonal expansion, especially CD8+ Temra. Relative stability marked proton patients; photon patients lost diversity and naive cells.

Only in-frame clones appear in the TCRdb table, and some are missing; sequencing was by immunoSEQ multiplex PCR. The sample records 40,000 to 45,000 clones, 86% being singletons. V lost 2 bases and J lost 5, with 12 bases in between. The CDR3 is 14 amino acids. CDR1 and CDR2 from the germline V gene are SGHAT and FQNNGV. The clonotype originates from a woman aged 70 to 79 with pancreatic cancer. Some clones in this sample may be carry-over from other donors' samples. The chain combines TRBV11-2 with TRBJ2-5, with TRBD2 as a possible D gene (5 bases). The input for sequencing was peripheral blood, taken from a patient treated with proton-based radiotherapy. The CDR3 loop is CASSLSAGGETQYF. The CDR3, as DNA: TGTGCCAGCAGCTTATCCGCTGGCGGGGAGACCCAGTACTTC.